A selection of T cell receptor beta chains follows, all from one sample in a study of beta chain features in type 1 diabetes. The table came from immunoSEQ multiplex PCR; TCRdb's copy has only in-frame clones and leaves some out. The profile covers 150,000 to 200,000 clones, with roughly 7.1% appearing a single time and 0.94% taken by the ten largest. Sequenced material: central memory CD4+ T cells from blood. The receptor set was obtained from a woman between 40 and 50 years old with type 1 diabetes. Each CDR3 is given with its conserved first and last residue. The order of the fields is V gene, clone size, D gene, J gene, CDR3 protein, CDR3 DNA. A D gene is named only where the DNA matches it firmly. The listing skips clone size in some rows; elsewhere it reads once, few, many or a size class.

TRBV18	few	NA	TRBJ2-2	CASSQGLNTGELFF	TGTGCCAGCTCACAGGGGCTGAACACCGGGGAGCTGTTTTTT
TRBV20-1	few	NA	TRBJ2-1	CSVQGNNEQFF	TGCAGTGTCCAGGGTAACAATGAGCAGTTCTTC
TRBV29-1	few	TRBD1	TRBJ2-3	CSVGQGITDTQYF	TGCAGCGTGGGACAGGGAATTACAGATACGCAGTATTTT
TRBV5-4	many	NA	TRBJ2-1	CASSLESAFNEQFF	TGTGCCAGCAGCTTGGAGTCAGCGTTCAATGAGCAGTTCTTC
TRBV27	few	TRBD1	TRBJ1-1	CASSSGQGAVTEAFF	TGTGCCAGCAGTTCAGGACAGGGGGCGGTGACTGAAGCTTTCTTT
TRBV20-1	once	NA	TRBJ1-1	CSANRVPEAFF	TGCAGTGCTAACAGGGTACCTGAAGCTTTCTTT
TRBV4-1	few	NA	TRBJ2-7	CASSQDGQAGEQYF	TGCGCCAGCAGCCAAGATGGGCAGGCCGGCGAGCAGTACTTC
TRBV2	NA	NA	TRBJ1-4	CASSEEWQGGEKLFF	TGTGCCAGCAGTGAAGAGTGGCAGGGTGGAGAAAAACTGTTTTTT
TRBV7-2	NA	TRBD1	TRBJ1-4	CASSPGTGRTNEKLFF	TGTGCCAGCAGCCCAGGGACAGGGAGGACTAATGAAAAACTGTTTTTT
TRBV29-1	few	NA	TRBJ1-2	CSVPSVANYGYTF	TGCAGCGTTCCTTCCGTAGCTAACTATGGCTACACCTTC
TRBV5-1	NA	NA	TRBJ2-5	CASSPGMTGQETQYF	TGCGCCAGCAGCCCGGGAATGACGGGACAAGAGACCCAGTACTTC
TRBV15	few	TRBD1	TRBJ1-2	CATSPGQEVYGYTF	TGTGCCACCAGTCCGGGACAGGAGGTCTATGGCTACACCTTC
TRBV25-1	NA	NA	TRBJ2-3	CASSAREDSTDTQYF	TGTGCCAGCAGTGCTCGGGAAGATTCCACAGATACGCAGTATTTT
TRBV30	NA	TRBD1	TRBJ1-5	CAWSSGGLYSNQPQHF	TGTGCCTGGAGTTCAGGGGGCCTATATAGCAATCAGCCCCAGCATTTT
TRBV7-8	NA	TRBD1	TRBJ1-5	CASSSPGQGLNSNQPQHF	TGTGCCAGCAGCTCGCCGGGACAGGGCCTCAATAGCAATCAGCCCCAGCATTTT
TRBV7-3	NA	NA	TRBJ1-1	CASSLWGDPNTEAFF	TGTGCCAGCAGCTTATGGGGGGACCCGAACACTGAAGCTTTCTTT
TRBV28	NA	NA	TRBJ1-1	CASKVWALNTEAFF	TGTGCCAGCAAGGTCTGGGCCCTGAACACTGAAGCTTTCTTT
TRBV4-3	few	NA	TRBJ2-2	CASSQDNRVVGGLFF	TGCGCCAGCAGCCAAGATAATCGAGTGGTTGGTGGGCTGTTTTTT
TRBV29-1	many	NA	TRBJ1-1	CSGRQLTDTEAFF	TGCAGCGGCAGACAGCTCACAGACACTGAAGCTTTCTTT
TRBV7-9	few	TRBD1	TRBJ2-7	CASSSREQGAGEQYF	TGTGCCAGCAGCTCCCGGGAACAGGGGGCAGGGGAGCAGTACTTC
TRBV29-1	NA	NA	TRBJ2-1	CSVDRQGSGEQFF	TGCAGCGTTGACCGCCAGGGATCTGGGGAGCAGTTCTTC